Detailed here is one T cell receptor beta chain. Its specificity is unknown. These data belong to a study of cytomegalovirus exposure and HLA in healthy donors. Study findings and constraints: The study recorded over 150 TCR beta chains that were cytomegalovirus-associated. For most TCR beta V segments, an earlier analysis put the productive rate at about 87% or about 30% of the time. Rare TCR sequences predominated, though certain public TCRs were found in many donors.

Use of 60 Vbeta and 13 Jbeta primers characterized the PCR. This table comes from immunoSEQ multiplex PCR, and its TCRdb copy is limited to in-frame clones, with some not included. Here the sample spans more than 150,000 clones, 70% to 80% being singletons. Nominally healthy donors were sampled, though unrecorded immune exposures were likely. V lost 2 bases to trimming and J lost 6 bases; unmatched junction nucleotides: 4. This CDR3 comprises 13 residues. Germline V CDR1 and CDR2: SGHTS, YDEGEE. The clonotype was recovered from a girl between 5 and 17 years old in good health and CMV-seropositive. The sample comprised PBMCs. The chain has TRBV5-8 and TRBJ1-2, with 7 bases lining up with TRBD1. The CDR3 sequence is CASSFGTVDGYTF. The CDR3 DNA reads as TGTGCCAGCAGCTTCGGGACAGTTGATGGCTACACCTTC.